Included here is one T cell receptor (beta chain) sequence, with context. This same CDR3 is encoded by further DNA sequences in the sample. J was trimmed by 3 bases and V by 5 bases; bases with no gene match: 4. CDR3 length: 13 residues. Germline V gene sequence: CDR1 SGHNT, CDR2 YYREEE (reference sequence). The sample belongs to a study of blood T cell repertoires in COVID-19. Study at large: Both acute and convalescent COVID-19 samples were obtained from the United States, Italy and Spain. PBMCs, B-cell-depleted T cells, or T cells were the source of the cDNA or gDNA that made up the material.

Method: immunoSEQ multiplex PCR; TCRdb's copy keeps in-frame clones and lacks some. The sample holds about 240,000 clones, about four fifths seen once. This TCR was sampled from a woman over 75 with acute or convalescent COVID-19. The chain employs TRBV5-4 and TRBJ1-2; TRBD1 matches at 7 bases. The sequenced sample consisted of peripheral blood. The CDR3 protein is CASSPDRDYGYTF. The CDR3 region has the DNA TGTGCCAGCAGTCCTGACAGGGACTATGGCTACACCTTC. The full variable domain, in which reference TRBV5-4 and TRBJ1-2 provide the parts outside the CDR3, is ETGVTQSPTHLIKTRGQQVTLRCSSQSGHNTVSWYQQALGQGPQFIFQYYREEENGRGNFPPRFSGLQFPNYSSELNVNALELDDSALYLCASSPDRDYGYTFGSGTRLTVV.